This T cell receptor beta chain comes out of a study of T cells in Graves' hyperthyroidism and ophthalmopathy. About the study: Before treatment of any kind, peripheral blood was taken at initial diagnosis. Study-level points and caveats: Separation of ophthalmopathy from stable hyperthyroidism was achieved by a 13 V-J model.

Based on clinical symptoms, serum thyroxine and TRAb, thyroid ultrasound and orbital computed tomography, diagnoses were reached. Using approximately 10 ml of fresh peripheral blood, PBMCs were prepared. TCR beta CDR3 region amplification was performed from RNA transcripts. A first-round RT-PCR of the TCR CDR3 used the HTBI primer set. MiXCR, run by TCRdb on the multiplex PCR reads, gives a single entry per CDR3 protein. The data hold hundreds of thousands of distinct CDR3 sequences, with around 16% observed a single time. The germline V gene has CDR1 SGHAT and CDR2 FQNNGV. This CDR3 is 15 amino acids long. V lost 7 bases and J lost 4, with 19 bases in between. This clonotype has more than one count but fewer than ten. Its target is not known.

Sequencing was performed on blood. The rearrangement uses TRBV11-2 and TRBJ1-2; the D gene is possibly TRBD1 (6 bases). The sequence was obtained from a woman aged 18-29 years with Graves' hyperthyroidism. CDR3 loop: CASTGTGGVGYGYTF. CDR3 DNA sequence: TGTGCCAGCACGGGTACCGGGGGCGTGGGCTATGGCTACACCTTC.